This note documents a single T cell receptor (beta chain) sequence. Assay used: immunoSEQ multiplex PCR; TCRdb lists only in-frame clones, some missing. The sample consists of some 80,000 clones, roughly 90% of them appearing once. The data are from a study of OX40 agonist ivuxolimab in advanced cancers. The receptor was isolated from an adult with an advanced solid tumor such as melanoma, head and neck, liver or kidney cancer. The material was CD4+ or CD8+ T cells sorted from blood, obtained in a trial of the OX40 agonist ivuxolimab.

This chain's CDR3 is CASGLNSYEQYF. CDR3 sequence (DNA): TGTGCTAGTGGTTTGAACAGCTACGAGCAGTACTTC. J is TRBJ2-7 and V is TRBV12-5; D unresolved. The V gene lost 2 bases and the J gene lost 3 bases, with 5 bases spanning the gap. Per germline, CDR1 LGHNT and CDR2 FRNRAP. This CDR3 region has 12 residues.